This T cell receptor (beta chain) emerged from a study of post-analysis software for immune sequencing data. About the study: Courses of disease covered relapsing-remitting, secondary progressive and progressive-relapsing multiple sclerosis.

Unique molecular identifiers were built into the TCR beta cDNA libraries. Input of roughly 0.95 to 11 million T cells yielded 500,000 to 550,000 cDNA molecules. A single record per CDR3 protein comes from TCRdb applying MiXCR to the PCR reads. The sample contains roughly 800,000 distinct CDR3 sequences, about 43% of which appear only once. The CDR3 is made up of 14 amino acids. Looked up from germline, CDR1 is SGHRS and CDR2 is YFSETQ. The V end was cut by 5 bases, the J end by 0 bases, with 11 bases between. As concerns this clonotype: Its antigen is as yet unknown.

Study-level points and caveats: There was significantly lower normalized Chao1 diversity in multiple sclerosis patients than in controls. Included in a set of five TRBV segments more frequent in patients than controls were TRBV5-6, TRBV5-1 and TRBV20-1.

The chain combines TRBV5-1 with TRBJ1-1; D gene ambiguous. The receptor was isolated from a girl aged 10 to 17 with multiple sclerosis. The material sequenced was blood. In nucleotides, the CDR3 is TGCGCCAGCAGTCCGGAATTGGTGAACACTGAAGCTTTCTTT. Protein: CASSPELVNTEAFF. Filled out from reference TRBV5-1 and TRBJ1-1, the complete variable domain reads KAGVTQTPRYLIKTRGQQVTLSCSPISGHRSVSWYQQTPGQGLQFLFEYFSETQRNKGNFPGRFSGRQFSNSRSEMNVSTLELGDSALYLCASSPELVNTEAFFGQGTRLTVV.